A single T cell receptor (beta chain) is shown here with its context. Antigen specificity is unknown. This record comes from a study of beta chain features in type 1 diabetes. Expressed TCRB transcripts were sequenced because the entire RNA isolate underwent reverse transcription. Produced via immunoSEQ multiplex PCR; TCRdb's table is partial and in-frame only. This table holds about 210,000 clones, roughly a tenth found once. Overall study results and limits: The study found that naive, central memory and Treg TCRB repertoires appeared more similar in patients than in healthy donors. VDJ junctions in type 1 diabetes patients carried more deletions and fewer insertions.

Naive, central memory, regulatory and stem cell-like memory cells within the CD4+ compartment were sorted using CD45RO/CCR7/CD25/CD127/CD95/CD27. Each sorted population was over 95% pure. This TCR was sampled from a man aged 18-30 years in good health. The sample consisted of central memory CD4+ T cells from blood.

The CDR3 nucleotides are TGTGCCATCAATAGGGAGCTGAACACTGAAGCTTTCTTT. As protein: CAINRELNTEAFF. The rearrangement uses TRBV10-3 and TRBJ1-1; D gene ambiguous. This CDR3 has 13 amino acids. CDR1 is ENHRY and CDR2 is SYGVKD in the germline V gene. The V end lost 7 bases, the J end lost 0 bases, and 9 bases lay between the germline ends.